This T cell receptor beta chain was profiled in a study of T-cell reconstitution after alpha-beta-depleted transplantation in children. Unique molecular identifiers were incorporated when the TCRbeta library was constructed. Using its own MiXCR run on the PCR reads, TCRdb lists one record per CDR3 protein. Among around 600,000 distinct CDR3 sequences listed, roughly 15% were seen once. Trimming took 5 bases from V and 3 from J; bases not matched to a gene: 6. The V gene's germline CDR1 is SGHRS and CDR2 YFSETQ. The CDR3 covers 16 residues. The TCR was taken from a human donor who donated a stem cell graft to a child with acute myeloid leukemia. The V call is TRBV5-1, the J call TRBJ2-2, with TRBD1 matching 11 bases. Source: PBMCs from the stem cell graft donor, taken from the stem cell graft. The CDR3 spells CASRRRTGGHTGELFF. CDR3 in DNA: TGCGCCAGCAGACGACGGACAGGGGGCCACACCGGGGAGCTGTTTTTT. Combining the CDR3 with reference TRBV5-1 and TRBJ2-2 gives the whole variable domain KAGVTQTPRYLIKTRGQQVTLSCSPISGHRSVSWYQQTPGQGLQFLFEYFSETQRNKGNFPGRFSGRQFSNSRSEMNVSTLELGDSALYLCASRRRTGGHTGELFFGEGSRLTVL.